The TCR beta chain under discussion was sequenced for a study of response to subunit inactivated influenza vaccine. Study outcomes and limitations: That few new T cells are recruited by each seasonal influenza vaccination was the authors' suggestion.

TCRdb re-derived calls from the RT-PCR reads in MiXCR, one entry per CDR3 protein. The sample lists around 760,000 distinct CDR3 sequences, roughly 14% occurring once. Comments on this clonotype: Antigen specificity is unknown.

There are 18 residues in the CDR3. The germline V gene has CDR1 SGHAT and CDR2 FQDESV (reference sequence). The ends lost 5 bases at V and 0 bases at J; junction bases unmatched: 12. The sample was PBMCs from blood, taken 14 to 15 days before vaccination. The rearrangement links TRBV11-1 to TRBJ2-3; TRBD2 matches at 9 bases. The sequence was obtained from a middle-aged man who received an inactivated influenza vaccine. The CDR3: CASSRLWGSGGSTDTQYF. The CDR3 region has the DNA TGTGCCAGCAGCCGCCTTTGGGGGAGCGGGGGGAGCACAGATACGCAGTATTTT.